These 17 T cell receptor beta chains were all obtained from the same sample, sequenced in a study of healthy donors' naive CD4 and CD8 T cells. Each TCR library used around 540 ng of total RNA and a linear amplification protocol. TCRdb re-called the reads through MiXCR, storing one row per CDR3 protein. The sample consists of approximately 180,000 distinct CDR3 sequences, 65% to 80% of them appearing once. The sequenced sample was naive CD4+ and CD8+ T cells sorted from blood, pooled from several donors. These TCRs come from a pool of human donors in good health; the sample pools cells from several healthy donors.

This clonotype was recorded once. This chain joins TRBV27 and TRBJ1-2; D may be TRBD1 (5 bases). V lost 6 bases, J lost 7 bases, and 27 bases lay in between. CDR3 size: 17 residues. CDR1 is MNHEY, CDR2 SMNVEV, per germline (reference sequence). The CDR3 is CASRGGGSGSRDGGYTF. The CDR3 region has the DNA TGTGCCAGCAGGGGCGGGGGATCAGGGTCCCGGGATGGTGGCTACACCTTC.

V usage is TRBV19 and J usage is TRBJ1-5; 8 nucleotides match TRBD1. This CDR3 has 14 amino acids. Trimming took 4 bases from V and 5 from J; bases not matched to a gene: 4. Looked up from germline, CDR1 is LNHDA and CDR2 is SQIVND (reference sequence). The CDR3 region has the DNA TGTGCCAGTAGTACCGGACAGGGCCATCAGCCCCAGCATTTT. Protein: CASSTGQGHQPQHF. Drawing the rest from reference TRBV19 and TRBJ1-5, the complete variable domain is DGGITQSPKYLFRKEGQNVTLSCEQNLNHDAMYWYRQDPGQGLRLIYYSQIVNDFQKGDIAEGYSVSREKKESFPLTVTSAQKNPTAFYLCASSTGQGHQPQHFGDGTRLSIL.

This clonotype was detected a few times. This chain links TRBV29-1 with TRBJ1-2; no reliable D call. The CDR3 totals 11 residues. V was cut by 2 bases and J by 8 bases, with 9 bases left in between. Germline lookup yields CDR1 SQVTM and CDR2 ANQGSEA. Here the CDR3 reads CSVERGRGYTF. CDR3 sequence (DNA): TGCAGCGTTGAACGAGGACGCGGCTACACCTTC.

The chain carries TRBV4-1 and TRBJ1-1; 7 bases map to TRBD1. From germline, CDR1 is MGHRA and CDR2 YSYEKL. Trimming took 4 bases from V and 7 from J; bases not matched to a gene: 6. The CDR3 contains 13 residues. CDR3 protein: CASSRLQGNEAFF. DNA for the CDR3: TGCGCCAGCAGCCGGTTACAGGGGAATGAAGCTTTCTTT.

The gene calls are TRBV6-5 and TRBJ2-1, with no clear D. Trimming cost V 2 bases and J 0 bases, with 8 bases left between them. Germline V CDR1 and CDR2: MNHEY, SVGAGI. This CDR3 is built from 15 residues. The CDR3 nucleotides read TGTGCCAGCAGTTACGCCCTGAGCTCCTACAATGAGCAGTTCTTC. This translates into CASSYALSSYNEQFF.

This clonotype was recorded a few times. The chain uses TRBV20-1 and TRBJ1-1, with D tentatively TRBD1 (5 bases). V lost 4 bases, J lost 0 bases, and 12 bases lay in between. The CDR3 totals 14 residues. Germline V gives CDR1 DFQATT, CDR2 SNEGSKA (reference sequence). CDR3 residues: CSATRDLMNTEAFF. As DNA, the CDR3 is TGCAGTGCTACCAGGGACCTCATGAACACTGAAGCTTTCTTT.

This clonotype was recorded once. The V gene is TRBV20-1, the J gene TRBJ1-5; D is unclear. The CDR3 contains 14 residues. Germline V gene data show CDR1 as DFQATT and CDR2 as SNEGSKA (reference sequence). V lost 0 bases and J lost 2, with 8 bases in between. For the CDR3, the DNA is TGCAGTGCTAGAGATGGTGGGCGCAATCAGCCCCAGCATTTT. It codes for CSARDGGRNQPQHF.

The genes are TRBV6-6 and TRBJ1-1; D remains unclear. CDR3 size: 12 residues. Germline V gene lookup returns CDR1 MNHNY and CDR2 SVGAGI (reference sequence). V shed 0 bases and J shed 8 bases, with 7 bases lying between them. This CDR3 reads CASSYSGLEAFF. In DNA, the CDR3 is TGTGCCAGCAGTTACTCGGGGTTGGAAGCTTTCTTT.

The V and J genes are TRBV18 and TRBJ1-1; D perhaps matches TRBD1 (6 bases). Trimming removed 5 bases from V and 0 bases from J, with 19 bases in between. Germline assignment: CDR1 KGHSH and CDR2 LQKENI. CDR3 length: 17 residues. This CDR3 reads CASSTLPSGVLNTEAFF. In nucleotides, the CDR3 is TGTGCCAGCTCAACTCTACCATCAGGGGTCCTGAACACTGAAGCTTTCTTT.

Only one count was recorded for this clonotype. CDR3 loop: CSVAHRAEAFF. In DNA, the CDR3 is TGCAGCGTTGCTCATCGGGCTGAAGCTTTCTTT. The chain is built from TRBV29-1 and TRBJ1-1; no clear D gene. Germline values: CDR1 SQVTM, CDR2 ANQGSEA. V was shortened by 4 bases and J by 6 bases, with 9 bases between the two germline ends. The length of the CDR3 is 11 residues.

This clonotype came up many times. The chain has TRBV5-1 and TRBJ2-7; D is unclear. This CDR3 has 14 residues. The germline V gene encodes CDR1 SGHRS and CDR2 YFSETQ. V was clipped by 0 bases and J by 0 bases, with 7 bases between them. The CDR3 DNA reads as TGCGCCAGCAGCTTGGGGCTGGTCTCCTACGAGCAGTACTTC. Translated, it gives CASSLGLVSYEQYF.

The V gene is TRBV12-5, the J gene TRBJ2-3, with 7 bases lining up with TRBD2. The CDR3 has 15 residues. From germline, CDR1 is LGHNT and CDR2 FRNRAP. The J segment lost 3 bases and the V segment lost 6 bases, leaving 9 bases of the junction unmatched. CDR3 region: CASGPTSRPTDTQYF. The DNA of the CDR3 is TGTGCTAGTGGGCCGACTAGCCGACCTACAGATACGCAGTATTTT.

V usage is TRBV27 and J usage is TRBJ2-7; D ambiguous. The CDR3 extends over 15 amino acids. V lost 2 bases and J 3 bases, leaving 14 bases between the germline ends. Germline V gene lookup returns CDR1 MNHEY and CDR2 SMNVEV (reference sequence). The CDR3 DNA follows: TGTGCCAGCAGTTTAGGGGTAGCAGCTCTCTACGAGCAGTACTTC. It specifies CASSLGVAALYEQYF.

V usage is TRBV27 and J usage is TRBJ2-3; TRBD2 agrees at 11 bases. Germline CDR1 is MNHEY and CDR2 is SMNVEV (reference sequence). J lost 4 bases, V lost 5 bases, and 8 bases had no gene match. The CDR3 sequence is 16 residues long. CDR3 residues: CASSELAGVPADTQYF. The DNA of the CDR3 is TGTGCCAGCAGTGAACTAGCGGGAGTTCCCGCAGATACGCAGTATTTT.

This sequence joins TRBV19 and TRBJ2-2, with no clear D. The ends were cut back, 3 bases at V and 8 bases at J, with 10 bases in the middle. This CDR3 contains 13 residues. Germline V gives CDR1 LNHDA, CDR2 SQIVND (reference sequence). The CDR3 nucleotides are TGTGCCAGTAGTATCACAGTCCAGGGGGAGCTGTTTTTT. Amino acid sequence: CASSITVQGELFF.

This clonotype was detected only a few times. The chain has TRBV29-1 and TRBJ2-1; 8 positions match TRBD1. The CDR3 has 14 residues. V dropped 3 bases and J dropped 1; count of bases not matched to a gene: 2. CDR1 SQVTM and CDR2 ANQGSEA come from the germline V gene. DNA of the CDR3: TGCAGCGTTGATCAGGGGGCTTCCTACAATGAGCAGTTCTTC. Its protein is CSVDQGASYNEQFF.

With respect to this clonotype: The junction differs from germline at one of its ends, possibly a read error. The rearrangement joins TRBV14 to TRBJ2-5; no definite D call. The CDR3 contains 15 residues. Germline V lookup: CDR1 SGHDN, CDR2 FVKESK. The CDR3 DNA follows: TGTGCCAGCAGCCAAGATTGGAACATTCAAGAGACCCAATACTTC. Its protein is CASSQDWNIQETQYF.